This T cell receptor (beta chain) was captured in a study of a mutant IDH1 vaccine in newly diagnosed glioma. Background on the study: Standard pretreatment was either radiotherapy, temozolomide, or, for most, radiochemotherapy with temozolomide.

Here immunoSEQ multiplex PCR was the method, and the copy in TCRdb shows in-frame clones only, minus some. Altogether about 20,000 clones are present, 82% being singletons, with the ten largest covering over 10%. The CDR3 loop spans 15 amino acids. V was cut by 4 bases and J by 5 bases, with 15 bases left in between. CDR1 and CDR2 (germline): SGHNT, YYREEE (reference sequence). Worth noting for this clone: Its target is not known.

Time point in this sample: week 23, last vaccination. Alongside topical imiquimod, each dose of vaccine comprised 300 ug of mutant IDH1 20-mer peptide. The chain employs TRBV5-4 and TRBJ1-4; possibly TRBD1 for D (6 bases). The source material was PBMCs, sampled from a glioma patient whose treatment included an IDH1 peptide vaccine. This TCR came from a man aged 25-45 years with glioma. This CDR3 is CASSPGGLGNEKLFF. The CDR3 DNA reads TGTGCCAGCAGCCCGGGGGGGCTAGGAAATGAAAAACTGTTTTTT.